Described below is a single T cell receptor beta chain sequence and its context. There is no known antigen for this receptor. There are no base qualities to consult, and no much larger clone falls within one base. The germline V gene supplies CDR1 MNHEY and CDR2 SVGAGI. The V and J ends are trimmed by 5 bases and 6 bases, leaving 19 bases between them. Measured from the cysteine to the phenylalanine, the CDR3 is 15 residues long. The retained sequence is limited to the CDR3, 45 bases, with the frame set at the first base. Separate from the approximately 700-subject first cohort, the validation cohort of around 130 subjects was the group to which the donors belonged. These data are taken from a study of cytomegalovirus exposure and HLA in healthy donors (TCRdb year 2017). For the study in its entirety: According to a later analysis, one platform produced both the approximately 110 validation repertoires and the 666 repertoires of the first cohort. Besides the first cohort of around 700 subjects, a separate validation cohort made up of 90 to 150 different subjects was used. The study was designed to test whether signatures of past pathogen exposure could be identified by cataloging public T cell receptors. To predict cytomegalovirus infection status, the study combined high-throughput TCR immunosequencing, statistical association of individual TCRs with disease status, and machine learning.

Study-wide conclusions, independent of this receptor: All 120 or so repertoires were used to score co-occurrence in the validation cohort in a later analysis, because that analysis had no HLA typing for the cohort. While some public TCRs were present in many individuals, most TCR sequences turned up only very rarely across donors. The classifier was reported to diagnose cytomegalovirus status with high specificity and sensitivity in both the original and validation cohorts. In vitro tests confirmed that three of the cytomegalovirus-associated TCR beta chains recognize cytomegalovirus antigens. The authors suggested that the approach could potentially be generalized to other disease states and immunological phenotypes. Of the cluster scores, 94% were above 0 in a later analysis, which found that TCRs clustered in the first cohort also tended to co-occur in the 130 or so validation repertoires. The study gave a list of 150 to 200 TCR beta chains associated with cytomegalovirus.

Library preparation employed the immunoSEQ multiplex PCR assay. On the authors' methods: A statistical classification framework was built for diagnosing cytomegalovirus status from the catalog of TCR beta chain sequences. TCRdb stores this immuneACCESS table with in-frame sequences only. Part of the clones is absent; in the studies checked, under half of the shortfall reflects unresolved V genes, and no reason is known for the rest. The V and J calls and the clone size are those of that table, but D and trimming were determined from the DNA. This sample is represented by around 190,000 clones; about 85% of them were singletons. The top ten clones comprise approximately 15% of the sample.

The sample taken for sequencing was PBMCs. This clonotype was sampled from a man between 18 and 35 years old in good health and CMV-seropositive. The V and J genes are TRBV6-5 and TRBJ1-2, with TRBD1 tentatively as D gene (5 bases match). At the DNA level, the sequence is TGTGCCAGCAGTACCCGAAGGGGCGCAAAAGATGGCTACACCTTC. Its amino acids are CASSTRRGAKDGYTF.